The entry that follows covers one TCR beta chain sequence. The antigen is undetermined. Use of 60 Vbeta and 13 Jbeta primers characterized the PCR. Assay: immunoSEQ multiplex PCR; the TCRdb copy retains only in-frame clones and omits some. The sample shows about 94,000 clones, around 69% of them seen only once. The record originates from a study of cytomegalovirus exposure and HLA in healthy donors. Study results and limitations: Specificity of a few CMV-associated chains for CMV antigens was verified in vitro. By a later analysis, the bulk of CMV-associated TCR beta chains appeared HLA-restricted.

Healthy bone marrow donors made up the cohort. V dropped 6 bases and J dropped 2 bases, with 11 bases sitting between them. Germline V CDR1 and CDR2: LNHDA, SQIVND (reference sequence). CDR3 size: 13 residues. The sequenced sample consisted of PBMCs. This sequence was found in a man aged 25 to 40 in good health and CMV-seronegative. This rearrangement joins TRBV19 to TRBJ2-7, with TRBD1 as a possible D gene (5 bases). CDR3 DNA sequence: TGTGCCAGTAGCCCAAGACAGACCTACGAGCAGTACTTC. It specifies CASSPRQTYEQYF.